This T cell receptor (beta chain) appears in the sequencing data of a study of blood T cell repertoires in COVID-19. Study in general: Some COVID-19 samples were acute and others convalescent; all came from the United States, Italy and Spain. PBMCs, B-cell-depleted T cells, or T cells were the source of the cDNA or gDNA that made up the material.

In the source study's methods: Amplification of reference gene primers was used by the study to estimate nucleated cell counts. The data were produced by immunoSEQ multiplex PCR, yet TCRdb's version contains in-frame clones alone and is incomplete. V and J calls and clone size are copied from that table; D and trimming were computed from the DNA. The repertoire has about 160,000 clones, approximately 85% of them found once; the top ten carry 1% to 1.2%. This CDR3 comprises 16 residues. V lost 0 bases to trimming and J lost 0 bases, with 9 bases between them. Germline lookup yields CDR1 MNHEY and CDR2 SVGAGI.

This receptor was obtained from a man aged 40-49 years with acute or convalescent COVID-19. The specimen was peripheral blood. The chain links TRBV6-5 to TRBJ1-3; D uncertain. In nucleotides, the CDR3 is TGTGCCAGCAGTTACTCTGACATAACCTCTGGAAACACCATATATTTT. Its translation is CASSYSDITSGNTIYF.